This record covers a single T cell receptor beta chain. Antigen specificity is unknown. This record belongs to a study of radiotherapy plus CTLA-4 blockade in lung cancer. The wider study: 15% to 20% of patients responded objectively, and roughly 31% achieved disease control. Notes on the study in general: Alongside interferon-beta, early blood T cell clone dynamics were reportedly the best predictor of response. Clones of tumor-derived TCRs expanded in blood after radiotherapy plus ipilimumab.

The CDR3 runs 14 residues. The V end was cut by 3 bases, the J end by 5 bases, with 13 bases between. The germline V gene has CDR1 MNHEY and CDR2 SMNVEV (reference sequence). The protocol was immunoSEQ multiplex PCR, while the TCRdb copy is restricted to in-frame clones and leaves out a portion. Among about 73,000 clones listed, about nine tenths were seen once. The chain uses TRBV27 and TRBJ2-5, with D unresolved. Sequenced here: peripheral blood, sampled from a patient treated with radiotherapy plus ipilimumab. This receptor was taken from a human donor with non-small cell lung cancer that progressed on radiotherapy plus ipilimumab. This CDR3 reads CASSFRFGSETQYF. The CDR3 nucleotides read TGTGCCAGCAGTTTCCGCTTCGGAAGCGAGACCCAGTACTTC.